Sequencing of this T cell receptor (beta chain) was carried out in a study of prognosis after radiotherapy for stage I lung cancer. V lost 5 bases to trimming and J lost 2 bases; unmatched junction nucleotides: 16. Germline lookup yields CDR1 SGHAT and CDR2 FQNNGV. CDR3 size: 18 residues. TCR beta CDR3 amplification from genomic DNA was performed by two-round multiplex PCR. Specific primers for each TRBV and TRBJ gene were what first-round PCR used. MiXCR, applied by TCRdb to the multiplex PCR reads, yields one record per CDR3 protein. The data hold fewer than 65,000 distinct CDR3 sequences, with roughly 36% observed a single time.

The receptor's source is a donor aged 50 or older with non-small cell lung cancer. The gene calls are TRBV11-2 and TRBJ2-7, with TRBD2 identical over 9 bases. The source material was PBMCs, sampled before or after stereotactic body radiation therapy (not recorded which). The CDR3 DNA follows: TGTGCCAGCAGCCGAAATGGGGTAGCGGGAGTGAATACCTACGAGCAGTACTTC. Protein: CASSRNGVAGVNTYEQYF.